This T cell receptor beta chain was documented in a study of post-analysis software for immune sequencing data. Study-level background: Progressive-relapsing, secondary progressive and relapsing-remitting multiple sclerosis were among the disease courses included. Study conclusions and caveats: The five TRBV segments detected at higher frequency in patients than in controls included TRBV5-6, TRBV5-1 and TRBV20-1.

Unique molecular identifiers were carried by the TCR beta cDNA libraries. When about 0.9 to 11 million T cells were used, they gave some 540,000 cDNA molecules. One entry per CDR3 protein results from TCRdb running MiXCR on the PCR reads. Of 450,000 or so distinct CDR3 sequences in the sample, under 55% are singletons; the top ten hold roughly an eighth. CDR1 is SNHLY and CDR2 is FYNNEI in the germline V gene. The length of the CDR3 is 15 residues. V was trimmed by 8 bases and J by 7 bases, leaving 21 bases between them. Turning to this clonotype: Its specificity is unknown.

What was sequenced was blood. The J gene is TRBJ2-1, the V gene TRBV2, with D perhaps TRBD2 (6 bases). The sequence came from a girl between 5 and 17 years old with multiple sclerosis. For the CDR3, the DNA is TGTGCCAGCCGTCTCCGGGGCGTGGGGGGTAATGAGCAGTTCTTC. The encoded protein is CASRLRGVGGNEQFF.